The 11 T cell receptor beta chains reported below all come from one sample, sequenced in a study of T cell responses to AZD1222 COVID-19 vaccine. Produced via immunoSEQ multiplex PCR; TCRdb's table is partial and in-frame only. The sample includes fewer than 150,000 clones, around 84% of them seen just once. The starting material was peripheral blood, obtained on day 0 of AZD1222 vaccination. The receptors originated from an adult in good health.

The chain employs TRBV15 and TRBJ1-2; unclear D gene. The germline gives CDR1 LNHNV, CDR2 YYDKDF (reference sequence). The CDR3 length is 13 residues. V was clipped by 4 bases and J by 4 bases, with 10 bases between them. CDR3 amino acids: CATSTLDVYGYTF. CDR3 in DNA: TGTGCCACCAGCACCCTGGACGTCTATGGCTACACCTTC.

The chain couples TRBV11-2 to TRBJ2-1, with D tentatively TRBD1 or TRBD2 (5 bases each). The CDR3 spans 13 residues. Trimming cost V 1 base and J 10 bases, with 11 bases left between them. CDR1 is SGHAT, CDR2 FQNNGV, per germline. The CDR3 region is CASSLGRGNEQFF. The DNA of the CDR3 is TGTGCCAGCAGCTTAGGCCGGGGCAACGAGCAGTTCTTC.

The V gene is TRBV6-5, the J gene TRBJ1-3; D is undetermined. CDR1 is MNHEY, CDR2 SVGAGI, per germline. The CDR3 length is 13 residues. The ends were cut back, 8 bases at V and 0 bases at J, with 8 bases in the middle. The CDR3: CASGARSGNTIYF. The CDR3 DNA reads TGTGCCAGCGGCGCTCGCTCTGGAAACACCATATATTTT.

V is TRBV30 and J is TRBJ1-1, with unresolved D. The CDR3 is 12 residues long. Trimming cost V 5 bases and J 5 bases, with 12 bases left between them. Germline CDR1 reads GTSNPN; CDR2 reads SVGIG (reference sequence). CDR3 sequence: CAWRTGNTEAFF. CDR3 bases: TGTGCCTGGCGCACCGGGAATACTGAAGCTTTCTTT.

The chain is built from TRBV19 and TRBJ1-5, with D hard to call. The CDR3 totals 14 residues. The germline gives CDR1 LNHDA, CDR2 SQIVND (reference sequence). Trimming took off 6 bases at V and 4 bases at J, with 13 bases between the two ends. The CDR3 reads CASRTSVGNQPQHF. CDR3 DNA: TGTGCCAGTAGGACTTCTGTCGGAAATCAGCCCCAGCATTTT.

The V gene is TRBV7-8, the J gene TRBJ1-4; no firm D call. This CDR3 contains 17 residues. V was cut by 6 bases and J by 0 bases, with 17 bases left in between. Germline assignment: CDR1 SGHVS and CDR2 FQNEAQ. The CDR3: CASSPKGVTSTNEKLFF. The CDR3 DNA reads as TGTGCCAGCAGTCCTAAAGGCGTGACATCAACTAATGAAAAACTGTTTTTT.

The chain combines TRBV28 with TRBJ1-2; maybe TRBD1 (6 bases). Germline V gene sequence: CDR1 MDHEN, CDR2 SYDVKM. The V and J ends lost 2 bases and 1 base respectively, with 17 bases between them. The CDR3 extends over 17 amino acids. CDR3 in amino acids: CASSLMGGPLLNYGYTF. The CDR3 DNA is TGTGCCAGCAGTTTAATGGGGGGCCCTCTACTTAACTATGGCTACACCTTC.

The V and J genes are TRBV10-3 and TRBJ1-1; D not resolved. Trimming left V 4 bases short and J 4 bases short, with 7 bases between. Germline CDR1 reads ENHRY; CDR2 reads SYGVKD. CDR3 size: 12 residues. The CDR3 DNA follows: TGTGCCATCAGTGTCGGAGGCACTGAAGCTTTCTTT. This codes for CAISVGGTEAFF.

The chain is built from TRBV5-6 and TRBJ1-1, with D possibly matching TRBD1 (5 bases). V was shortened by 3 bases and J by 0 bases, with 12 bases between the two germline ends. The CDR3 runs to 15 residues. Germline values: CDR1 SGHDT, CDR2 YYEEEE. CDR3 DNA sequence: TGTGCCAGCAGCTGGGCGGGGGGGATGAACACTGAAGCTTTCTTT. It yields the protein CASSWAGGMNTEAFF.

CDR3 protein: CASSAGTVQSTGELFF. The CDR3 nucleotides read TGTGCCAGTAGTGCCGGGACAGTTCAATCCACCGGGGAGCTGTTTTTT. The V gene is TRBV19, the J gene TRBJ2-2, with 7 bases aligning to TRBD1. There are 16 residues in the CDR3. J was trimmed by 4 bases and V by 5 bases; bases with no gene match: 10. Looked up from germline, CDR1 is LNHDA and CDR2 is SQIVND (reference sequence).

A note on this clone: Additional DNA sequences in this sample encode the identical CDR3. This sequence joins TRBV28 and TRBJ1-2; TRBD1 agrees at 7 bases. V was pared by 4 bases and J by 5 bases, with 1 base of the junction left unmatched. The CDR3 spans 12 residues. Germline V gene sequence: CDR1 MDHEN, CDR2 SYDVKM. CDR3 residues: CASSSTGYGYTF. The CDR3 coding sequence is TGTGCCAGCAGTTCGACAGGGTATGGCTACACCTTC.